This entry lists 3 T cell receptor beta chains sequenced from one sample in a study of cytomegalovirus exposure and HLA in healthy donors. PCR involved 60 Vbeta and 13 Jbeta primers. Produced via immunoSEQ multiplex PCR; TCRdb's table is partial and in-frame only. Here the sample spans roughly 200,000 clones, around 80% being singletons. Specimen: PBMCs. Receptor source: a man aged 25 to 40 in good health and CMV-seronegative.

This chain uses TRBV2 with TRBJ2-7, with 7 bases lining up with TRBD1. V lost 6 bases, J lost 6 bases, and 5 bases stayed unmatched. Germline lookup yields CDR1 SNHLY and CDR2 FYNNEI. There are 12 residues in the CDR3. The CDR3 reads CASRRQGGEQYF. CDR3 coding DNA: TGTGCCAGCAGACGACAGGGTGGCGAGCAGTACTTC.

V gene TRBV7-9 combines with J gene TRBJ2-7, with 11 nucleotides matching TRBD2. V was clipped by 8 bases and J by 4 bases; unmatched bases: 4. The CDR3 sequence is 13 residues long. Germline V gene sequence: CDR1 SEHNR, CDR2 FQNEAQ (reference sequence). This chain's CDR3 is CASRPSGGYEQYF. In nucleotides, the CDR3 is TGTGCCAGCCGCCCTAGCGGGGGGTACGAGCAGTACTTC.

This chain joins TRBV5-5 and TRBJ2-2, with D hard to call. Trimming cost V 3 bases and J 5 bases, with 11 bases left between them. Germline V gives CDR1 SGHKS, CDR2 YYEKEE (reference sequence). The CDR3 consists of 14 residues. The CDR3 is CASSYGYATGELFF. CDR3 nucleotides: TGTGCCAGCAGCTACGGGTACGCGACCGGGGAGCTGTTTTTT.